This T cell receptor beta chain was obtained from a study of shared clonotypes between healthy human individuals. About the research overall: The composition of the donors was two women and a few men aged 18 to 49.

Positively selected for CCR7, the CD45RO-negative cells used as naive CD8 cells excluded terminally differentiated effector memory CD45RA+ cells. Authors' data handling: There were no quality scores in the junction-only immunoSEQ sequences, so filtering differed. Assay used: immunoSEQ multiplex PCR; TCRdb lists only in-frame clones, some missing. V, J and clone size are those of that table, while D and trimming were read from the DNA. The sample yields hundreds of thousands of clones, roughly nine tenths seen once. This CDR3 has 15 amino acids. The sequenced sample was naive CD8+ T cells sorted from blood. This TCR was recovered from a young man in good health. The V and J genes are TRBV21-1 and TRBJ2-7; the D call of TRBD2 is as the table states it, not checked on the DNA. TRBV21-1 counts as a pseudogene. CDR3: CASNPGLAVRYEQYF. CDR3 sequence (DNA): TGTGCCAGCAACCCGGGACTAGCGGTAAGGTACGAGCAGTACTTC.